A selection of T cell receptor beta chains follows, all from one sample in a study of blood T cell repertoires in COVID-19. Using immunoSEQ multiplex PCR, the repertoire was profiled, and TCRdb retains in-frame clones only, with some absent. The data hold about 110,000 clones, with approximately 85% observed a single time. Material: peripheral blood. The receptor source for this set is a human donor in a cohort sampled during active COVID-19. CDR3s include the opening cysteine and the closing phenylalanine or tryptophan.

V: TRBV7-2; CDR3: CASSSSLAFYEQYF
V: TRBV7-2; CDR3: CASSSWASGVLIAKNIQYF
V: TRBV28; CDR3: CASRGTTITPETQYF
V: TRBV28; CDR3: CASRAGTGLGGTEAFF
V: TRBV3-1/TRBV3-2; CDR3: CASSQQPGAYEQYF
V: TRBV18; CDR3: CASSLNWARGTEAFF
V: TRBV5-1; CDR3: CASSLLAGNGEKLFF
V: TRBV3-1/TRBV3-2; CDR3: CASSLAGGRRNEQFF
V: TRBV5-1; CDR3: CASSTGEYQETQYF
V: TRBV7-8; CDR3: CASSRTGGSGSLAYNEQFF
V: TRBV7-2; CDR3: CASSPGTRENQPQHF
V: TRBV7-9; CDR3: CASSLDRPMSYNEQFF
V: TRBV4-2; CDR3: CASSQDDPTSGSGYEQFF
V: TRBV7-8; CDR3: CASSLSTGSGYTF
V: TRBV4-1; CDR3: CASSQGLAGGPPNEQFF
V: TRBV7-2; CDR3: CASSPHASGEGELFF
V: TRBV7-2; CDR3: CASSLGSAKRTEAFF
V: TRBV5-1; CDR3: CASSSTLGQFGTQYF
V: TRBV7-3; CDR3: CASSLQGSYNEQFF
V: TRBV5-4; CDR3: CASSFTGGPNEKLFF
V: TRBV9; CDR3: CASSGPRDEQFF
V: TRBV25-1; CDR3: CASSNRVNTEAFF
V: TRBV28; CDR3: CASSWGRNRGYTF
V: TRBV28; CDR3: CASSPGGNTEAFF
V: TRBV5-1; CDR3: CASGIAGSQETQYF
V: TRBV7-3; CDR3: CASSGSRGDEQFF
V: TRBV6-1; CDR3: CASSEGRAHNEKLFF
V: TRBV2; CDR3: CASSDGTVNTEAFF
V: TRBV28; CDR3: CASSSGGVGNTIYF
V: TRBV12-3/TRBV12-4; CDR3: CASSLQQDTEAFF
V: TRBV5-1; CDR3: CASSAGGPTGELFF
V: TRBV20-1; CDR3: CSASMDRGGRGNYGYTF
V: TRBV9; CDR3: CASSTNSYTYTGELFF
V: TRBV18; CDR3: CASSPAQGMGEQYF
V: TRBV5-1; CDR3: CASSSAWTGELFF
V: TRBV9; CDR3: CASSVDDRAPYNEQFF
V: TRBV6-5; CDR3: CASRTPAQETQYF
V: TRBV5-1; CDR3: CASVRGGQETQYF
V: TRBV18; CDR3: CASSPYRGVYEQYF
V: TRBV18; CDR3: CASSPGLPGNNQPQHF